One sample yielded the 7 T cell receptor beta chains listed below, sequenced in a study of OX40 agonist ivuxolimab in advanced cancers. TCRdb's table, derived via immunoSEQ multiplex PCR, lists solely in-frame clones and lacks some. The sample shows about 59,000 clones, 80% to 90% of them seen only once. The sequencing used CD4+ or CD8+ T cells sorted from blood, collected in a trial of the OX40 agonist ivuxolimab. These receptors were collected from an adult with an advanced solid tumor such as melanoma, head and neck, liver or kidney cancer.

The chain uses TRBV4-3 and TRBJ1-1; the D gene is possibly TRBD1 (5 bases). From germline, CDR1 is LGHNA and CDR2 YSLEER. This CDR3 has 15 residues. Trimming stripped 0 bases from V and 4 bases from J, with 12 bases between. The CDR3 here is CASSQDPGGGTEAFF. For the CDR3, the DNA is TGCGCCAGCAGCCAAGATCCGGGGGGAGGCACTGAAGCTTTCTTT.

The chain carries TRBV9 and TRBJ1-1, with D uncertain. Germline CDR1 reads SGDLS; CDR2 reads YYNGEE. The CDR3 has 13 residues. V was clipped by 2 bases and J by 0 bases, with 5 bases between them. The CDR3 loop reads CASSVTLNTEAFF. The CDR3 DNA follows: TGTGCCAGCAGCGTCACACTGAACACTGAAGCTTTCTTT.

The chain combines TRBV18 with TRBJ2-7; 9 bases match TRBD1. This CDR3 comprises 13 residues. The V segment lost 8 bases and the J segment 4 bases; nucleotides outside the gene matches: 6. Germline V gene sequence: CDR1 KGHSH, CDR2 LQKENI. Here the CDR3 DNA reads TGTGCCAGCGCGGGACAGGGTGGGTACGAGCAGTACTTC. This translates into CASAGQGGYEQYF. Filled out from reference TRBV18 and TRBJ2-7, the complete variable domain reads NAGVMQNPRHLVRRRGQEARLRCSPMKGHSHVYWYRQLPEEGLKFMVYLQKENIIDESGMPKERFSAEFPKEGPSILRIQQVVRGDSAAYFCASAGQGGYEQYFGPGTRLTVT.

J is TRBJ2-3 and V is TRBV5-6, with D hard to call. The CDR3 consists of 13 residues. Looked up from germline, CDR1 is SGHDT and CDR2 is YYEEEE. The V end was cut by 0 bases, the J end by 2 bases, with 4 bases between. In nucleotides, the CDR3 is TGTGCCAGCAGCTTGGAGGCCACAGATACGCAGTATTTT. It codes for CASSLEATDTQYF.

The gene calls are TRBV18 and TRBJ2-7; a weak D match, TRBD1 (6 bases). Germline CDR1 KGHSH, CDR2 LQKENI. There are 15 residues in the CDR3. V was trimmed by 5 bases and J by 5 bases, leaving 19 bases between them. CDR3 sequence: CASSEIGQGSHEQYF. The CDR3 region has the DNA TGTGCCAGCTCAGAAATAGGGCAGGGGTCCCACGAGCAGTACTTC.

V usage is TRBV5-6 and J usage is TRBJ2-1, with 10 bases matching TRBD1. Germline CDR1 reads SGHDT; CDR2 reads YYEEEE. The CDR3 is 16 amino acids. J lost 4 bases, V lost 4 bases, and 8 bases had no gene match. The CDR3 DNA is TGTGCCAGCAGCCGGAACCTGGGACAGGGGTACAATGAGCAGTTCTTC. Translation: CASSRNLGQGYNEQFF.

This clone came up a few times. The J gene is TRBJ2-1, the V gene TRBV18; D is possibly TRBD2 (6 bases). CDR1 is KGHSH, CDR2 LQKENI, per germline. V was pared by 1 base and J by 9 bases, with 16 bases between. This CDR3 region has 15 residues. This chain's CDR3 is CASSPQGAGLGEQFF. DNA of the CDR3: TGTGCCAGCTCACCACAGGGCGCGGGGTTAGGTGAGCAGTTCTTC.